The clone carrying this T cell receptor beta chain was seen a few times. This entry is derived from a study of blood T cells in healthy people across ages. Combining a sample-barcoded 5' primer with a J-beta primer mix, a second PCR ran for roughly 6 to 12 cycles. Each cDNA molecule received a tag from a template-switch adaptor that had 12 random nucleotides. TCRdb re-analysed the 5' RACE reads in MiXCR, keeping a single row per CDR3 protein. The sample includes roughly 800,000 distinct CDR3 sequences, roughly 35% of them seen just once. CDR1 and CDR2 (germline): SQVTM, ANQGSEA. V was cut by 4 bases and J by 7 bases, with 20 bases left in between. This CDR3 contains 14 residues. Peripheral blood, around 9.4 milliliters per donor, was collected. Every sample had a minimum of 6 million PBMCs isolated.

This sequence was found in a man aged 18 to 35 in good health. The sequencing sample was made of blood. The chain carries TRBV29-1 and TRBJ2-7, with no clear D. The CDR3 spells CSVVQGFGYHEQYF. CDR3 nucleotide sequence: TGCAGCGTTGTCCAAGGTTTCGGGTACCATGAGCAGTACTTC.